This T cell receptor (beta chain) was profiled in a study of blood T cell repertoires in COVID-19 (dated by TCRdb to about 2020). General notes on the study: Samples covering the acute and convalescent phases of COVID-19 were provided by collaborators in the United States, Italy and Spain. The prospective study material was composed of cDNA or gDNA derived from T cells, B-cell-depleted T cells, or PBMCs. Deeply sampled blood TCRbeta repertoires from subjects exposed to, actively infected with, or recovered from COVID-19 were included in the dataset. The repertoires were released in a freely available public database meant as a resource for research on the immune response to SARS-CoV-2. The samples were drawn from two sources: the first 160 participants of the ongoing ImmuneRACE study, and 1,000 to 1,500 subjects contributed by 6 global collaborators. A de-identified subject ID, COVID-19 status, age in years and sex were almost always included in the sample metadata. Where available, HLA class I and class II types were taken from metadata supplied by the sample provider and were not determined by assay-based typing. What the work shows at the level of the full study, not this receptor alone: How much clinical and demographic metadata was included differed by source and by participant, and the metadata was provided uncurated.

The V end gives up 5 bases and the J end 7 bases, leaving 18 bases in the junction not matched to a gene. The CDR3 spans 18 residues, from the cysteine through the phenylalanine. Just the 54-base CDR3 DNA is kept, in frame starting at base 1. CDR1 and CDR2 (SGDLS, YYNGEE) derive from the germline V gene. The immunoSEQ Assay, a bias-controlled multiplex PCR, was used to amplify TCRbeta CDR3 regions from genomic DNA. The paper's data handling went like this. Within the assay, amplification of reference gene primers was used to estimate how many nucleated cells each sample contained. To quantify the absolute abundance of each unique TCRbeta CDR3 rearrangement, sequence reads were collapsed and filtered. Productive Simpson clonality was computed per sample as the square root of Simpson's diversity index over productive rearrangements. TCRdb stores this immuneACCESS table with in-frame sequences only. Part of the clones is absent; in the studies checked, under half of the shortfall reflects unresolved V genes, and no reason is known for the rest. D and trimming come from the DNA, and the V and J calls and clone size come from that table. The table for this sample lists 150,000 to 200,000 clones; 90% to 95% of them were counted only once. The ten largest clones capture roughly 4.8% of the sample.

About this clone itself: Its cognate antigen has yet to be identified. Base qualities are not at hand, and no much larger clone is one base apart.

Each collaborating institution followed its own protocols to collect whole blood in K2EDTA tubes. For TCRbeta analysis, collaborator samples were shipped as frozen whole blood, as isolated PBMCs, or as DNA extracted from either sample type. This receptor was taken from a woman between 45 and 65 years old with acute or convalescent COVID-19. The chain is assembled from TRBV9 and TRBJ1-6, and 7 junction bases match TRBD1. Sequencing was performed on peripheral blood. This receptor has the CDR3 CASSSDRRSSALNSPLHF. The DNA is as follows: TGTGCCAGCAGTTCGGACAGGCGCTCCTCCGCCTTAAATTCACCCCTCCACTTT.